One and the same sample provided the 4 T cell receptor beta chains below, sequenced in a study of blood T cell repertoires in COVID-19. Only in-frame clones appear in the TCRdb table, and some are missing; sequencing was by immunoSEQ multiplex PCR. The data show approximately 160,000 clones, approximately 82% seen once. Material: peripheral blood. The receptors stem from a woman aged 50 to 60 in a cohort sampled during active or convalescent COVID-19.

The CDR3 region is CASSLPGLELPQYF. The CDR3 DNA is TGTGCCAGCAGCCTCCCGGGACTCGAATTGCCCCAGTACTTC. This chain uses TRBV7-8 with TRBJ2-5; tentative D call: TRBD2 (6 bases). The V and J ends lost 5 bases and 9 bases respectively, with 19 bases between them. The CDR3 runs to 14 residues. In germline, CDR1 is SGHVS, CDR2 FQNEAQ.

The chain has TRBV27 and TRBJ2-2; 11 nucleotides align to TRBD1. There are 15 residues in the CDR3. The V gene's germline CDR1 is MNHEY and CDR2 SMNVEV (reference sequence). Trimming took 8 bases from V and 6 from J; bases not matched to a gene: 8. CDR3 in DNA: TGTGCCAGCCACACCGGGACAGGGGGGCCCGGGGAGCTGTTTTTT. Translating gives CASHTGTGGPGELFF.

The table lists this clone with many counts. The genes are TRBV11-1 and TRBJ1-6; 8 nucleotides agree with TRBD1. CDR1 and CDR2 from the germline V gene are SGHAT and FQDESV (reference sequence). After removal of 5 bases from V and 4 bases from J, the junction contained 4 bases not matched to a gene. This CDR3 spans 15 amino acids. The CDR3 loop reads CASSPRQGYNSPLHF. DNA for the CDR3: TGTGCCAGCAGCCCCCGACAGGGGTATAATTCACCCCTCCACTTT.

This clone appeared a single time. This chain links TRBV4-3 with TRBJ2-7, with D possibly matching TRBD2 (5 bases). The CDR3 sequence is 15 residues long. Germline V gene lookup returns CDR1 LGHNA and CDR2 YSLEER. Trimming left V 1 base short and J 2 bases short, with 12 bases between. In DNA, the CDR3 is TGCGCCAGCAGCCAAGTAGTAGCGCAGGCCTACGAGCAGTACTTC. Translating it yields CASSQVVAQAYEQYF.